Below, 25 T cell receptor beta chains from the same sample are listed, as sequenced in a study of spatial heterogeneity in lung cancer. TCRdb reanalysed the 5' RACE reads using MiXCR and keeps one entry per CDR3 protein. The table lists approximately 11,000 distinct CDR3 sequences, less than 4.5% of them singletons, with roughly 52% in the top ten. Noted time point: sample taken at primary tumor resection. Whole RNA, which was extracted from tumor, nontumor lung tissue or frozen PBMC, was sequenced without any cell sorting. The input for sequencing was PBMCs, taken at surgery. The receptors come from a female donor with early-stage non-small cell lung cancer.

This clonotype was found many times. Because this beta chain is a stray read in a library intended to capture alpha chains, its abundance should not be given much weight. The V gene is TRBV4-3, the J gene TRBJ2-6; no clear D gene. Germline V gene sequence: CDR1 LGHNA, CDR2 YSLEER. The V end lost 3 bases, the J end lost 0 bases, and 9 bases lay between the germline ends. The CDR3 spans 16 residues. DNA for the CDR3: TGCGCCAGCAGCCATGTAGGGCGCTCTGGGGCCAACGTCCTGACTTTC. It encodes CASSHVGRSGANVLTF.

This clonotype was counted ten times or more. A library made for alpha chains picked up this beta chain off target, so its size means little. The chain joins TRBV6-6 to TRBJ2-3, with TRBD2 matching over 11 bases. The germline V gene has CDR1 MNHNY and CDR2 SVGAGI (reference sequence). V was clipped by 3 bases and J by 4 bases; unmatched bases: 15. CDR3 length: 19 amino acids. The CDR3 region has the DNA TGTGCCAGCAGTTATCCCACTAGCGGGGGATCTTCGCTCGCAGATACGCAGTATTTT. Translating gives CASSYPTSGGSSLADTQYF.

This clonotype was picked up many times. This beta chain is a stray read from a library made for alpha chains; its abundance is not meaningful. The rearrangement joins TRBV10-2 to TRBJ2-5; possible D gene TRBD2, 5 bases. V was pared by 3 bases and J by 5 bases, with 7 bases between. Germline V gene sequence: CDR1 WSHSY, CDR2 SAAADI. The CDR3 runs 12 residues. The CDR3 DNA sequence: TGCGCCAGCAGTGAAAGAGGGGAGACCCAGTACTTC. Translated: CASSERGETQYF.

This clonotype was counted at least ten times. With the library built for alpha chains, this beta chain is off target and its frequency is not meaningful. The chain combines TRBV11-2 with TRBJ2-1; the D call may be TRBD1 or TRBD2 (5 bases each). The germline V and J ends were trimmed by 6 bases and 13 bases, with 16 bases remaining between them. CDR1 SGHAT and CDR2 FQNNGV come from the germline V gene. The CDR3 contains 12 residues. As DNA, the CDR3 is TGTGCCAGCAGTGCTCAGGATGGGGGACAGTTCTTC. It yields the protein CASSAQDGGQFF.

This clonotype has ten or more counts. This beta chain is an unintended read in a library built for alpha chains; its size means little. This rearrangement joins TRBV6-7 to TRBJ1-1; no definite D call. TRBV6-7 is labeled an ORF, and its function is uncertain. The CDR3 is made up of 14 amino acids. With 0 bases removed from V and 3 bases from J, the gap between germline ends came to 8 bases. The CDR3 DNA is TGTGCCAGCAGTTACTCGAAGGGTGACACTGAAGCTTTCTTT. Protein sequence: CASSYSKGDTEAFF.

This clonotype came up many times. This beta chain is an unintended read in a library built for alpha chains; its size means little. The rearrangement joins TRBV27 to TRBJ2-3, with D unclear. Germline V gives CDR1 MNHEY, CDR2 SMNVEV (reference sequence). CDR3 length equals 13 residues. V was pared by 3 bases and J by 0 bases, with 4 bases between. The CDR3 spells CASSLKSTDTQYF. The CDR3 DNA reads as TGTGCCAGCAGTTTGAAGAGCACAGATACGCAGTATTTT.

With regard to this clonotype: Its ends do not fully match the called genes, so a read error is possible. This beta chain is off target for a library built for alpha chains, so its abundance means little. This chain links TRBV2 with TRBJ2-7; D could derive from TRBD1 or TRBD2 (5 bases each). This CDR3 is 14 amino acids long. Germline V gives CDR1 SNHLY, CDR2 FYNNEI. CDR3 bases: TGTGTCAGCAGGGACCACCACCTCTCCTACGAGCAGTACTTC. This gives the protein CVSRDHHLSYEQYF. Together with reference TRBV2 and TRBJ2-7, the CDR3 gives the full variable domain: EPEVTQTPSHQVTQMGQEVILRCVPISNHLYFYWYRQILGQKVEFLVSFYNNEISEKSEIFDDQFSVERPDGSNFTLKIRSTKLEDSAMYFCVSRDHHLSYEQYFGPGTRLTVT.

This clonotype has ten or more counts. This beta chain represents an off-target read in a library built for alpha chains; its size is of limited meaning. The CDR3 coding sequence is TGTGCCACCAGCAGAGAGGGACAGGGGAGAGGGGAGACCCAGTACTTC. Amino acid sequence: CATSREGQGRGETQYF. The chain employs TRBV15 and TRBJ2-5; 10 nucleotides align to TRBD1. The trim removed 0 bases at V and 5 bases at J, leaving 6 bases unmatched. The CDR3 covers 16 residues. CDR1 and CDR2 (germline): LNHNV, YYDKDF (reference sequence).

This clonotype was found many times. This beta chain is an unintended read in a library built for alpha chains; its size means little. V gene TRBV18 combines with J gene TRBJ2-3, with TRBD1 matching 8 bases. With 3 bases clipped from V and 6 bases from J, the junction kept 8 bases outside the gene matches. The CDR3 length is 15 residues. Germline CDR1 reads KGHSH; CDR2 reads LQKENI. The CDR3 nucleotides are TGTGCCAGCTCACCCCAGGGGGCGAATGGCGATACGCAGTATTTT. The encoded protein is CASSPQGANGDTQYF. Full variable domain (outside the CDR3, taken from reference TRBV18 and TRBJ2-3): NAGVMQNPRHLVRRRGQEARLRCSPMKGHSHVYWYRQLPEEGLKFMVYLQKENIIDESGMPKERFSAEFPKEGPSILRIQQVVRGDSAAYFCASSPQGANGDTQYFGPGTRLTVL.

Remarks on this clonotype: With the library built for alpha chains, this beta chain is off target and its frequency is not meaningful. The V gene is TRBV25-1, the J gene TRBJ2-1; TRBD2 agrees at 8 bases. Germline trimming cut 8 bases from V and 2 bases from J; bases unmatched to any gene: 8. The CDR3 has 15 amino acids. In germline, CDR1 is MGHDK, CDR2 SYGVNS. The CDR3 sequence: CASARSGGTYNEQFF. CDR3 in DNA: TGTGCCAGCGCCAGGAGCGGGGGTACCTACAATGAGCAGTTCTTC. Full variable domain (outside the CDR3, taken from reference TRBV25-1 and TRBJ2-1): EADIYQTPRYLVIGTGKKITLECSQTMGHDKMYWYQQDPGMELHLIHYSYGVNSTEKGDLSSESTVSRIRTEHFPLTLESARPSHTSQYLCASARSGGTYNEQFFGPGTRLTVL.

This clonotype appeared many times. This beta chain represents an off-target read in a library built for alpha chains; its size is of limited meaning. The J gene is TRBJ1-1, the V gene TRBV5-1; D call uncertain. Germline V lookup: CDR1 SGHRS, CDR2 YFSETQ. The length of the CDR3 is 13 residues. Trimming stripped 0 bases from V and 4 bases from J, with 7 bases between. CDR3 sequence reads: CASSLEEFTEAFF. The CDR3 region has the DNA TGCGCCAGCAGCTTGGAGGAATTCACTGAAGCTTTCTTT.

This clonotype was detected ten times or more. Being off target in a library aimed at alpha chains, this beta chain has a size of little meaning. V and J are TRBV14 and TRBJ2-1; D is possibly TRBD2 (6 bases). This CDR3 has 15 amino acids. Deletions cut 0 bases from V and 3 bases from J, with 9 bases between. The germline V gene has CDR1 SGHDN and CDR2 FVKESK. The CDR3 loop reads CASSQDLGLYNEQFF. CDR3 coding DNA: TGTGCCAGCAGCCAAGATTTGGGACTCTACAATGAGCAGTTCTTC.

This clonotype was counted ten times or more. This beta chain turned up in a library designed for alpha chains; as an off-target read, its abundance says little. The V call is TRBV7-2, the J call TRBJ2-5; TRBD2 agrees at 12 bases. V lost 4 bases and J lost 4; bases outside the gene matches: 10. CDR1 and CDR2 from the germline V gene are SGHTA and FQGNSA. The length of the CDR3 is 17 residues. This CDR3 reads CASSSLPPGLAGETQYF. As DNA, the CDR3 is TGTGCCAGCAGCTCACTACCACCGGGACTAGCGGGAGAGACCCAGTACTTC.

This clonotype was seen many times. This beta chain is an unintended read in a library built for alpha chains; its size means little. The DNA for the CDR3 is TGTGCCAGCAGGGACAGGACCTATGGCTACACCTTC. It encodes CASRDRTYGYTF. The chain combines TRBV6-5 with TRBJ1-2, with 7 bases matching TRBD1. Losses at the gene ends were 6 bases for V and 4 bases for J; bases not matched to a gene: 2. Germline V gene data show CDR1 as MNHEY and CDR2 as SVGAGI. The length of the CDR3 is 12 residues.

This clonotype has a count of ten or more. Found in a library prepared for alpha chains, this beta chain is an off-target read, and its abundance has little meaning. V and J are TRBV2 and TRBJ2-3; possible D gene TRBD2, 6 bases. The CDR3 has 12 residues. Trimming removed 3 bases at V and 5 bases at J, with 6 bases between. CDR1 and CDR2 from the germline V gene are SNHLY and FYNNEI. The CDR3 sequence is CASSEGGDTQYF. The CDR3 nucleotides are TGTGCCAGCAGTGAGGGGGGAGATACGCAGTATTTT.

This clonotype was recorded many times. At one end the junction does not follow the germline gene, possibly because of a read error. This beta chain turned up in a library designed for alpha chains; as an off-target read, its abundance says little. This chain joins TRBV7-9 and TRBJ1-6; a possible D gene is TRBD1 (5 bases). CDR1 is SEHNR, CDR2 FQNEAQ, per germline (reference sequence). This CDR3 is built from 14 residues. The CDR3 coding sequence is TGTGCCAGCAGCTTGCTTTGGGGGAGTTCACCTCTCCACTTT. Its translation is CASSLLWGSSPLHF.

At least ten counts were recorded for this clonotype. This beta chain was picked up by a library intended for alpha chains and is off target, so its count carries little meaning. The chain uses TRBV7-2 and TRBJ2-7; possibly TRBD2 for D (6 bases). Looked up from germline, CDR1 is SGHTA and CDR2 is FQGNSA. V shed 2 bases and J shed 5 bases, with 13 bases lying between them. The CDR3 is 14 residues long. Here the CDR3 DNA reads TGTGCCAGCAGCTTACGGGGGTTCGACCACGAGCAGTACTTC. Translation gives CASSLRGFDHEQYF.

At least ten counts were recorded for this clonotype. This beta chain is a stray read from a library made for alpha chains; its abundance is not meaningful. This rearrangement joins TRBV2 to TRBJ2-3, with TRBD2 matching 9 bases. Germline V lookup: CDR1 SNHLY, CDR2 FYNNEI. With V trimmed by 7 bases and J by 4 bases, 9 bases remained unmatched. The CDR3 consists of 15 residues. The DNA for the CDR3 is TGTGCCAGCACGGCCGCGGGAGGGGTAGCAGATACGCAGTATTTT. It translates to CASTAAGGVADTQYF.

This clonotype has ten or more counts. The library was prepared for alpha chains; this beta chain is a stray read, so its frequency means little. The CDR3 loop reads CAWSQKAGNEQFF. For the CDR3, the DNA is TGTGCCTGGAGTCAGAAGGCAGGCAATGAGCAGTTCTTC. V gene TRBV30 combines with J gene TRBJ2-1; D is ambiguous. Germline V gene data show CDR1 as GTSNPN and CDR2 as SVGIG (reference sequence). This CDR3 spans 13 amino acids. The germline V and J ends were trimmed by 2 bases and 6 bases, with 11 bases remaining between them.

This clonotype was recorded many times. This beta chain is a stray read from a library made for alpha chains; its abundance is not meaningful. The rearrangement uses TRBV7-2 and TRBJ1-1; no clear D. The CDR3 totals 14 residues. Germline-derived CDR1 and CDR2 are SGHTA and FQGNSA. Trimming removed 0 bases at V and 6 bases at J, with 11 bases between. This CDR3 reads CASSLAGLKAEAFF. As DNA, the CDR3 is TGTGCCAGCAGCTTAGCGGGGTTGAAAGCTGAAGCTTTCTTT.

This clonotype was found many times. This beta chain is a stray sequence in a library constructed for alpha chains; its clone size is not meaningful. The chain recombines TRBV29-1 with TRBJ2-3, with D perhaps matching TRBD1 (5 bases). The CDR3 runs 12 residues. V dropped 7 bases and J dropped 8 bases, with 16 bases sitting between them. Per the germline V gene, CDR1 is SQVTM and CDR2 is ANQGSEA. The CDR3 sequence is CSAPTEHGTQYF. Here the CDR3 DNA reads TGCAGCGCTCCGACAGAGCACGGTACGCAGTATTTT.

This clonotype was seen ten or more times. This beta chain is off target for a library built for alpha chains, so its abundance means little. The chain carries TRBV27 and TRBJ2-3; the D gene is possibly TRBD2 (5 bases). CDR3 size: 12 residues. Trimming cost V 6 bases and J 2 bases, with 6 bases left between them. Germline V gives CDR1 MNHEY, CDR2 SMNVEV (reference sequence). The CDR3 bases are TGTGCCAGCAGGGACTTCACAGATACGCAGTATTTT. Its protein is CASRDFTDTQYF.

Relative to its sample, this clonotype is medium-sized (0.01 to 0.1%). For a library built for alpha chains, this beta chain is a stray read; little rests on its size. V usage is TRBV7-2 and J usage is TRBJ2-3; 9 bases match TRBD1. The CDR3 is 14 residues long. V lost 5 bases, J lost 4 bases, and 4 bases stayed unmatched. Germline V gene sequence: CDR1 SGHTA, CDR2 FQGNSA. The CDR3: CASSKQGAADTQYF. The CDR3 DNA reads as TGTGCCAGCAGCAAACAGGGGGCCGCAGATACGCAGTATTTT.

This clonotype was seen many times. A library made for alpha chains picked up this beta chain off target, so its size means little. The chain recombines TRBV2 with TRBJ2-7; tentative D call: TRBD1 (6 bases). The V and J ends lost 3 bases and 7 bases respectively, with 13 bases between them. The germline CDR1 and CDR2 sequences are SNHLY and FYNNEI. The CDR3 has 13 residues. CDR3 residues: CASSDVGQLEQYF. The CDR3 bases are TGTGCCAGCAGTGACGTTGGACAGTTGGAGCAGTACTTC. The whole variable domain, filled in from reference TRBV2 and TRBJ2-7, reads EPEVTQTPSHQVTQMGQEVILRCVPISNHLYFYWYRQILGQKVEFLVSFYNNEISEKSEIFDDQFSVERPDGSNFTLKIRSTKLEDSAMYFCASSDVGQLEQYFGPGTRLTVT.

This clonotype was observed at least ten times. Within a library made for alpha chains, this beta chain is off target, and its count is uninformative. This sequence joins TRBV7-2 and TRBJ2-3; TRBD1 might be the D (6 bases). Looked up from germline, CDR1 is SGHTA and CDR2 is FQGNSA. CDR3 size: 16 residues. V dropped 5 bases and J dropped 2 bases, with 17 bases sitting between them. CDR3 protein: CASSGGEGRITDTQYF. Here the CDR3 DNA reads TGTGCCAGCAGCGGGGGCGAGGGGCGTATCACAGATACGCAGTATTTT.